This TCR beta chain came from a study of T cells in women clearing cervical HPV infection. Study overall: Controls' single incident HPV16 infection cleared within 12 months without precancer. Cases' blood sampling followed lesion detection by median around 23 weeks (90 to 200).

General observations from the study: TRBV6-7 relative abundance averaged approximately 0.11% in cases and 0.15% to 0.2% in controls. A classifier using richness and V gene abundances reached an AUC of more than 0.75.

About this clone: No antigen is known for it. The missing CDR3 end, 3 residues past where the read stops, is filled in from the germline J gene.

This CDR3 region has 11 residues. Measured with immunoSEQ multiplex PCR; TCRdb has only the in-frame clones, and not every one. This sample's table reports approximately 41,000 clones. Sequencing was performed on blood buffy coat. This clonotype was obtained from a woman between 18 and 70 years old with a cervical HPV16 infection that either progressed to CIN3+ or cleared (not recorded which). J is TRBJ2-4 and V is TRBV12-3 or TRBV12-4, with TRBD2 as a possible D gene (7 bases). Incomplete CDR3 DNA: TGTGCCAGCAGTGGGGGGGGGCCT. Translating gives CASSGGGP. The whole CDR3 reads CASSGGGPQYF.